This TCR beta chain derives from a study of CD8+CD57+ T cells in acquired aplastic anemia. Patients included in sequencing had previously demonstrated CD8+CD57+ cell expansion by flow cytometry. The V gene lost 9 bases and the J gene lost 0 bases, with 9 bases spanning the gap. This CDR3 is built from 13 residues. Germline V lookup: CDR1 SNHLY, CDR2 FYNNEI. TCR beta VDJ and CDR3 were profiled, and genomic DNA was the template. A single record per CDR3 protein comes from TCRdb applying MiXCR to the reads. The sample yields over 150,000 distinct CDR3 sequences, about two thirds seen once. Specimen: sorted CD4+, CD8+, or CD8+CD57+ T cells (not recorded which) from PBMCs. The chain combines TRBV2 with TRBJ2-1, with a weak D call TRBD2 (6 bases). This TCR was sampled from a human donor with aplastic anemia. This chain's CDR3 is CASSGFSYNEQFF. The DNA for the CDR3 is TGTGCCAGTAGCGGCTTCTCCTACAATGAGCAGTTCTTC.